The 10 T cell receptor beta chains reported below all come from one sample, sequenced in a study of OX40 agonist ivuxolimab in advanced cancers. Data came from immunoSEQ multiplex PCR; TCRdb stores just in-frame clones and leaves some out. The data hold some 83,000 clones, with 70% to 85% observed a single time. The sequencing here drew on CD4+ or CD8+ T cells sorted from blood, taken in a trial of the OX40 agonist ivuxolimab. These receptor sequences come from an adult with an advanced solid tumor such as melanoma, head and neck, liver or kidney cancer.

To note about this clone: One end of the junction does not line up with germline, which may come from a read error. The chain combines TRBV7-7 with TRBJ1-1; the D gene is possibly TRBD1 (5 bases). In germline, CDR1 is SSHAT, CDR2 FNYEAQ (reference sequence). This CDR3 comprises 13 residues. DNA of the CDR3: TGTGCTAGCAGCCTCAGGGATAACACTGAAGCTTTCTTT. Protein product: CASSLRDNTEAFF.

The gene calls are TRBV18 and TRBJ2-1, with TRBD1 identical over 10 bases. The CDR3 runs to 15 residues. With 6 bases clipped from V and 6 bases from J, the junction kept 8 bases outside the gene matches. CDR1 is KGHSH and CDR2 is LQKENI in the germline V gene. In DNA, the CDR3 is TGTGCCAGCTCCCCCGGGACAGGGGACCGCAATGAGCAGTTCTTC. This translates into CASSPGTGDRNEQFF. The full variable domain, in which reference TRBV18 and TRBJ2-1 provide the parts outside the CDR3, is NAGVMQNPRHLVRRRGQEARLRCSPMKGHSHVYWYRQLPEEGLKFMVYLQKENIIDESGMPKERFSAEFPKEGPSILRIQQVVRGDSAAYFCASSPGTGDRNEQFFGPGTRLTVL.

V usage is TRBV11-3 and J usage is TRBJ2-1; no definite D call. The length of the CDR3 is 12 residues. Deletions cut 4 bases from V and 4 bases from J, with 5 bases between. From germline, CDR1 is SGHNT and CDR2 YENEEA. The CDR3 DNA sequence: TGTGCCAGCAGCTCTCGATACAATGAGCAGTTCTTC. This sequence encodes CASSSRYNEQFF.

This clone was observed once. V usage is TRBV15 and J usage is TRBJ1-2; TRBD1 might be the D (5 bases). Germline V gene data show CDR1 as LNHNV and CDR2 as YYDKDF (reference sequence). The CDR3 length is 16 residues. Trimming cost V 0 bases and J 4 bases, with 15 bases left between them. CDR3 residues: CATSRDSGTAGYGYTF. The CDR3 DNA reads TGTGCCACCAGCAGAGATTCAGGGACCGCCGGCTATGGCTACACCTTC.

Points on this clone: The junction differs from germline at one of its ends, possibly a read error. V and J are TRBV7-7 and TRBJ2-7; TRBD1 matches at 8 bases. There are 15 residues in the CDR3. Germline-derived CDR1 and CDR2 are SSHAT and FNYEAQ (reference sequence). The CDR3 bases are TGTGCTAGCAGCTCAGGACAGGGTCCCTCCTACGAGCAGTACTTC. Its translation: CASSSGQGPSYEQYF.

The genes are TRBV6-5 and TRBJ2-5; D may match TRBD1 or TRBD2 (5 bases each). Per germline, CDR1 MNHEY and CDR2 SVGAGI. The V end was cut by 2 bases, the J end by 4 bases, with 11 bases between. The CDR3 covers 14 residues. CDR3 residues: CASSYGAGRETQYF. The CDR3 region has the DNA TGTGCCAGCAGTTACGGTGCAGGGAGAGAGACCCAGTACTTC.

The chain combines TRBV13 with TRBJ1-1; 7 nucleotides match TRBD1. Germline loops: CDR1 PRHDT, CDR2 FYEKMQ (reference sequence). V lost 5 bases, J lost 2 bases, and 5 bases stayed unmatched. The CDR3 spans 14 residues. The CDR3 DNA is TGTGCCAGCAGCCGTCGACAGGGAAACACTGAAGCTTTCTTT. Translation: CASSRRQGNTEAFF.

This clone has a single count. V usage is TRBV19 and J usage is TRBJ2-3; TRBD1 matches at 7 bases. Unmatched junction bases numbered 6, after V lost 3 bases and J lost 0 bases. In germline, CDR1 is LNHDA, CDR2 SQIVND (reference sequence). The CDR3 loop spans 16 amino acids. The CDR3 DNA reads TGTGCCAGTAGTATCCTAAGGACAGGAAGCACAGATACGCAGTATTTT. Its translation: CASSILRTGSTDTQYF. The full variable domain, its missing parts supplied by reference TRBV19 and TRBJ2-3, is DGGITQSPKYLFRKEGQNVTLSCEQNLNHDAMYWYRQDPGQGLRLIYYSQIVNDFQKGDIAEGYSVSREKKESFPLTVTSAQKNPTAFYLCASSILRTGSTDTQYFGPGTRLTVL.

The chain recombines TRBV19 with TRBJ2-7; D not resolved. Per germline, CDR1 LNHDA and CDR2 SQIVND (reference sequence). The V and J ends lost 3 bases and 1 base respectively, with 10 bases between them. This CDR3 contains 14 residues. CDR3 protein: CASSMVGSSYEQYF. CDR3 nucleotides: TGTGCCAGTAGTATGGTGGGCAGTTCCTACGAGCAGTACTTC.

This clone appeared a single time. The CDR3 nucleotides are TGTGCCAGCAGCTTAGGGGGTGGGGTCCAAGAGACCCAGTACTTC. Encoded protein: CASSLGGGVQETQYF. The rearrangement joins TRBV7-9 to TRBJ2-5; unclear D gene. Germline CDR1 reads SEHNR; CDR2 reads FQNEAQ (reference sequence). This CDR3 contains 15 residues. Trimming removed 1 base at V and 1 base at J, with 10 bases between. Full variable domain (remainder filled in from reference TRBV7-9 and TRBJ2-5): DTGVSQNPRHKITKRGQNVTFRCDPISEHNRLYWYRQTLGQGPEFLTYFQNEAQLEKSRLLSDRFSAERPKGSFSTLEIQRTEQGDSAMYLCASSLGGGVQETQYFGPGTRLLVL.